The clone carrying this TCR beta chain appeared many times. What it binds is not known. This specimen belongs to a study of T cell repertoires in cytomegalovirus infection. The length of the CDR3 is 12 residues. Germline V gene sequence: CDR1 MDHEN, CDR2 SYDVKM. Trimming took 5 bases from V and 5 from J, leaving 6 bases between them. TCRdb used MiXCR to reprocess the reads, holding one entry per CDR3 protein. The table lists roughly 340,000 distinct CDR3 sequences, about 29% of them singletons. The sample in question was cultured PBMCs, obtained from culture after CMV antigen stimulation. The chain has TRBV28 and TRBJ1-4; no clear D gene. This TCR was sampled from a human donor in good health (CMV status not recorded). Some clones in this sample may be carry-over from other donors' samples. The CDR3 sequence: CASSEINEKLFF. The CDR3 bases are TGTGCCAGCAGTGAAATAAATGAAAAACTGTTTTTT.